This T cell receptor beta chain was found in a study of shared clonotypes between healthy human individuals (dated by TCRdb to 2020 to 2022). The study in broad terms: The cohort included three men and a couple of women between 18 and 49 years of age. For each donor, CD4 naive and CD4 memory were each run on three plates, CD8 naive on two plates, and CD8 memory on one plate. To estimate repertoire size and how much clonotypes are shared between individuals, the study performed deep sequencing of blood TCR repertoires from five healthy adults. To increase sequencing depth and limit assay-specific biases, different laboratories used diverse techniques to prepare libraries and sequence TCR repertoires. Between about 0.85 and 8.9 billion PBMCs per donor were obtained by leukapheresis. General study outcomes and caveats: The small number of donors limited the genetic and exposure-history diversity represented. Naive subsets generally had larger estimated clonotype richness than memory subsets. Clonotypes shared by all four sorted-subset donors showed higher generation probabilities than non-shared clonotypes. Based on pairwise subsampling, the degree of clonotype sharing among donors was expected to be affected by sequencing depth. About 5% of naive CD4, approximately 3.7% of naive CD8, about 2.5% of memory CD4, and 0.4% of memory CD8 clonotypes were shared across several donors. Even with the large sequencing depth, rarefaction of the sorted-subset datasets indicated that sequencing was incomplete. Sampling was limited to blood, and TCR repertoires in tissue likely differ from TCR repertoires in blood.

Using the deep immunoSEQ assay, TCR CDR3 regions were amplified from genomic DNA by multiplex PCR. Extracted genomic DNA from each cell subset was distributed evenly across all wells of several immunoSEQ 96-well plates, and each plate was treated as a replicate. For sorted subsets, about 0.2 ug genomic DNA, equal to tens of thousands of T cell genomes, was loaded into each replicate PCR. Purified libraries were measured with a Qubit 3.0 fluorometer, size-checked on a Bioanalyzer 2100, and measured again with the KAPA Library Quantification kit. A separate single-read 150-cycle Illumina NextSeq 550 flow cell was used to sequence each immunoSEQ 96-well plate. As for the authors' bioinformatics: Because the immunoSEQ output held only junctional sequences and lacked quality scores, the filtering could not match the filtering applied to full-length reads. Sequences were annotated with PyIR, a Python wrapper for IgBLAST v1.9, and V/J genes and CDR3 were assigned using IMGT germline references. Any read was removed if the V/J assignment was weak (E-value above 1e-6), the CDR3 was missing, or the read contained stop codons, out-of-frame junctions, or ambiguous translated residues. V3J clonotypes were defined by identical inferred V gene, J gene, and CDR3 amino acid sequence. To compute the percentage overlap between repertoires, the number of shared unique clonotypes was divided by the size of the smaller repertoire. RTK rarefaction, the Chao1 estimator, and Recon v2.1 estimates of unobserved clonotypes were used to assess repertoire richness. Generation probabilities for all TCRbeta clonotypes obtained by the gDNA method from a handful of donors were computed using OLGA. TCRdb stores this immuneACCESS table with in-frame sequences only. Part of the clones is absent; in the studies checked, under half of the shortfall reflects unresolved V genes, and no reason is known for the rest. For V, J and clone size, that table is used; D and trimming come from the DNA. This sample comprises hundreds of thousands of clones, about 74% of them detected only once. Of the sample, about 1.7% falls within the top ten clones.

Of note for this clone: This clone's antigen is unknown. No base quality values were provided; no much bigger clone lies one nucleotide off.

The donors were healthy, HIV-negative adults who had no recently reported acute infections or vaccinations. Every donor was a Caucasian adult residing in Nashville, Tennessee, USA. Magnetic negative selection was used to enrich CD4+ T cells, after which naive cells were positively selected on CD45RA and the negative fraction became the memory subset. Blood was obtained by leukapheresis, after which PBMCs were separated by Ficoll-Histopaque density gradient centrifugation and cryopreserved in liquid nitrogen vapor phase. Analytical flow cytometry was used to check the purity and quantity of every magnetically sorted T cell population. Genomic DNA was isolated from every sorted fraction and measured by UV absorbance on a Nanodrop 2000c. Sample: memory CD4+ T cells sorted from blood. The cell subset or site label, as the study defines it: CD45RA-negative fraction. The clonotype originates from a woman aged 25-40 years in good health.

The encoded CDR3 is CASSFPYRGLNTEAFF. The nucleotide sequence reads as follows: TGTGCCAGCAGCTTCCCCTACAGGGGGCTAAACACTGAAGCTTTCTTT. The sequence links TRBV11-1 to TRBJ1-1; TRBD1 fits 9 bases in the junction. The germline V end is reduced by 3 bases and the J end by 2 bases; junction bases left unmatched: 7. From the cysteine up to the phenylalanine, the CDR3 has a length of 16 residues. Only CDR3 DNA is held: 48 bases, read in frame from base 1. In the germline V gene (reference sequence), CDR1 corresponds to SGHAT and CDR2 to FQDESV. Reference TRBV11-1 and TRBJ1-1 proteins supply the regions before and after the CDR3; the full variable domain is: EAEVAQSPRYKITEKSQAVAFWCDPISGHATLYWYRQILGQGPELLVQFQDESVVDDSQLPKDRFSAERLKGVDSTLKIQPAELGDSAMYLCASSFPYRGLNTEAFFGQGTRLTVV.